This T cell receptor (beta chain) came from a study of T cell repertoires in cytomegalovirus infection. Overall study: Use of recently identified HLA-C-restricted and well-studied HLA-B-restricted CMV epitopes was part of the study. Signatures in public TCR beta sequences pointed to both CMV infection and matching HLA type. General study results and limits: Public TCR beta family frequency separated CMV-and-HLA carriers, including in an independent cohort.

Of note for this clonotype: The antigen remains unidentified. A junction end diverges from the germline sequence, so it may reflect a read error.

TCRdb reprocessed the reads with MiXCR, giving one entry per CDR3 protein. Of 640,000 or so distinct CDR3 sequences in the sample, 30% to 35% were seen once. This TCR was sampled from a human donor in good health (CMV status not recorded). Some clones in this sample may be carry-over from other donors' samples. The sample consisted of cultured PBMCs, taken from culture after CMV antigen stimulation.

The CDR3 loop reads CASSSLAGESETQYF. CDR3 nucleotides: TGTGCCAGCAGCTCCTTAGCGGGAGAGAGTGAGACCCAGTACTTC. The chain carries TRBV5-3 and TRBJ2-5, with 9 bases fitting TRBD2. TRBV5-3 is sorted into the ORF group, with uncertain function. The length of the CDR3 is 15 residues.